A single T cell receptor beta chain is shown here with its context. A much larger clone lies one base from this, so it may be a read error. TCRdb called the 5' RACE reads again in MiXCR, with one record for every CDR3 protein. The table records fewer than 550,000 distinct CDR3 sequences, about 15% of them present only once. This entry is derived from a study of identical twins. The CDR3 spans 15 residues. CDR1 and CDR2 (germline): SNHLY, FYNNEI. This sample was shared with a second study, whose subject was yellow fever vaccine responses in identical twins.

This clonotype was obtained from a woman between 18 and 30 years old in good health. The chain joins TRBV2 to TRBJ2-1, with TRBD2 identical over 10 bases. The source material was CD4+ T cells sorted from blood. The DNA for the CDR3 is TGTGCCAGCACCCCCAGCGGGAGGGCCCGGAATGAGCACTTCTTC. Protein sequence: CASTPSGRARNEHFF.